Included here is one T cell receptor (beta chain) sequence, with context. Its antigen remains unidentified. It is likely a read error, because the conserved phenylalanine at the end of the CDR3 is missing. This sample is part of a study of T cell repertoires in cytomegalovirus infection. TCRdb reprocessed the reads with MiXCR, giving one entry per CDR3 protein. This sample has approximately 770,000 distinct CDR3 sequences; almost 30% occur once, and the top ten carry about an eighth. The CDR3 has 15 amino acids. V shed 2 bases and J shed 4 bases, with 12 bases lying between them. Per germline, CDR1 SGHVT and CDR2 SQSDAQ.

The chain uses TRBV7-4 and TRBJ1-3; a possible D gene is TRBD1 (5 bases). This TCR came from a human donor in good health (CMV status not recorded). Some clones in this sample may be carry-over from other donors' samples. Sample: cultured CD8+ T cells from PBMCs, taken from culture after CMV antigen stimulation. The CDR3 loop reads CASSLPWGEGNTIYC. CDR3 nucleotide sequence: TGTGCCAGCAGCTTACCGTGGGGGGAAGGAAACACCATATATTGT.